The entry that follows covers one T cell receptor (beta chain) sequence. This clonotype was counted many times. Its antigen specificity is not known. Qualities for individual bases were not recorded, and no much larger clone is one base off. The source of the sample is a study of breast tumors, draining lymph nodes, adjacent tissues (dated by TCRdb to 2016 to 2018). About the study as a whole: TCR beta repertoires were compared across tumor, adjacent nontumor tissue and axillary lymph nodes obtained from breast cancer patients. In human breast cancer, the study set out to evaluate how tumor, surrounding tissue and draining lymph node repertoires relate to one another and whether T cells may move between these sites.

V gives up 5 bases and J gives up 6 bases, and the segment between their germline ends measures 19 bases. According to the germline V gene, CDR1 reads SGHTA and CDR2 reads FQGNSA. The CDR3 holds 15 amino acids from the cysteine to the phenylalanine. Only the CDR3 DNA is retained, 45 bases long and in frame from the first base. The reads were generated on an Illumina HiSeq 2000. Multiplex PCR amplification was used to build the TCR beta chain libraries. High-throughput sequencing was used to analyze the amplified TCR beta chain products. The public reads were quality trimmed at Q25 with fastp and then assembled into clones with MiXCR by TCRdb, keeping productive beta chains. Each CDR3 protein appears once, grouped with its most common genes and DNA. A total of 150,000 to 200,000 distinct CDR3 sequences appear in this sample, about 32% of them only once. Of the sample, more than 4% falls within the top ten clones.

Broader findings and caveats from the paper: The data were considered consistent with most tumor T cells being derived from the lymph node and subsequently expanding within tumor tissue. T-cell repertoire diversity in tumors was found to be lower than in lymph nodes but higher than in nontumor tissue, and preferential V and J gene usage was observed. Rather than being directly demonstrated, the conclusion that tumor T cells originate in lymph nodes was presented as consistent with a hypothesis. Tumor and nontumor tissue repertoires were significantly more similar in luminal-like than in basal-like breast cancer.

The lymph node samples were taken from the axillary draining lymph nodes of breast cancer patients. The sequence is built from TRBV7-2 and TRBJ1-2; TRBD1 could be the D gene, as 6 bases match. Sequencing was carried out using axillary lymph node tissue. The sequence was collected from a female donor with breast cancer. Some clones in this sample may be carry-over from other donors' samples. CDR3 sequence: CASSQGWGGRDGYTF. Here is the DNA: TGTGCCAGCAGCCAAGGGTGGGGGGGGCGCGATGGCTACACCTTC.